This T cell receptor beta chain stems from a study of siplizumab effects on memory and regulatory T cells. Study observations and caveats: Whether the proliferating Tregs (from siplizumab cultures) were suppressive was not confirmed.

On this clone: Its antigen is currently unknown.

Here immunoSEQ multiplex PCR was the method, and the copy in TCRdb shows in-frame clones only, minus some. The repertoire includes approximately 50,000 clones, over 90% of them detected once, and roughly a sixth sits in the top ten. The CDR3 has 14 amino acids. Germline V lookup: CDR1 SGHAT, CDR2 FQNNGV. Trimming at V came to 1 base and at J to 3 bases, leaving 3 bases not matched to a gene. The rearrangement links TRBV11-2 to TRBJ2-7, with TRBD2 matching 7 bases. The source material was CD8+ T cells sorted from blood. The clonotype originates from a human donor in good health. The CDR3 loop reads CASSLAAGDYEQYF. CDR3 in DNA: TGTGCCAGCAGCTTAGCCGCGGGGGACTACGAGCAGTACTTC.